A selection of T cell receptor beta chains follows, all from one sample in a study of blood T cells in healthy people across ages. TCRdb reanalysed the 5' RACE reads using MiXCR and keeps one entry per CDR3 protein. The table shows hundreds of thousands of distinct CDR3 sequences, with approximately 25% occurring only once. These data were also reused for a study on T cells of mothers and their children.

The material sequenced was blood. These receptors came from a boy younger than 18 in good health. Each CDR3 is given with its conserved first and last residue. D genes are given only for firm matches. Only some rows state a clone size, as once, few, many or a class for expanded clones.

size: -; D: -; J: TRBJ1-4; V: TRBV6-5; CDR3: CASSLQTNEKLFF; DNA: TGTGCCAGCAGTTTACAGACTAATGAAAAACTGTTTTTT
size: few; D: -; J: TRBJ2-4; V: TRBV5-6; CDR3: CASSSQEGKNIQYF; DNA: TGTGCCAGCAGCTCACAGGAGGGGAAAAACATTCAGTACTTC
size: -; D: -; J: TRBJ1-2; V: TRBV18; CDR3: CASSPNGQLSYGYTF; DNA: TGTGCCAGCTCACCAAACGGACAGTTGTCATATGGCTACACCTTC
size: many; D: -; J: TRBJ2-7; V: TRBV23-1; CDR3: CASSQSLGRVDEQYF; DNA: TGCGCCAGCAGTCAATCTCTTGGCAGGGTGGACGAGCAGTACTTC
size: few; D: TRBD1; J: TRBJ1-5; V: TRBV12-3/TRBV12-4; CDR3: CASSWDRNQPQHF; DNA: TGTGCCAGCAGTTGGGACAGGAATCAGCCCCAGCATTTT
size: -; D: TRBD1; J: TRBJ1-6; V: TRBV7-2; CDR3: CASSLGGRGRGSPLHF; DNA: TGTGCCAGCAGCTTAGGAGGCAGGGGGCGCGGTTCACCCCTCCACTTT
size: -; D: -; J: TRBJ1-1; V: TRBV14; CDR3: CTSSRDFLTTTEAFF; DNA: TGTACCAGCAGCCGAGACTTCCTAACGACCACTGAAGCTTTCTTT
size: -; D: -; J: TRBJ2-5; V: TRBV2; CDR3: CASSEWGSPGAQETQYF; DNA: TGTGCCAGCAGTGAATGGGGGTCACCGGGGGCCCAAGAGACCCAGTACTTC
size: -; D: TRBD1; J: TRBJ1-2; V: TRBV7-2; CDR3: CASSSEGASYGYTF; DNA: TGTGCCAGCAGTTCAGAGGGGGCTAGCTATGGCTACACCTTC
size: -; D: TRBD2; J: TRBJ2-5; V: TRBV6-2/TRBV6-3; CDR3: CASSAMAGGQETQYF; DNA: TGTGCCAGCAGCGCTATGGCGGGGGGACAAGAGACCCAGTACTTC
size: few; D: TRBD2; J: TRBJ2-4; V: TRBV4-1; CDR3: CASSQGTTGGGIQYF; DNA: TGCGCCAGCAGCCAAGGGACAACTGGGGGAGGGATTCAGTACTTC
size: -; D: -; J: TRBJ2-1; V: TRBV25-1; CDR3: CASTPSFYNEQFF; DNA: TGTGCCAGCACCCCTAGCTTCTACAATGAGCAGTTCTTC
size: -; D: TRBD1; J: TRBJ2-5; V: TRBV7-2; CDR3: CASSLARGQGGEQYF; DNA: TGTGCCAGCAGCTTAGCTAGAGGACAGGGTGGAGAGCAGTACTTC
size: few; D: -; J: TRBJ2-2; V: TRBV7-9; CDR3: CASSFTTENTGELFF; DNA: TGTGCCAGCAGCTTCACGACGGAGAACACCGGGGAGCTGTTTTTT
size: -; D: TRBD1; J: TRBJ2-1; V: TRBV20-1; CDR3: CSALSGDSGDNEQFF; DNA: TGCAGTGCTCTATCAGGGGACAGCGGCGACAATGAGCAGTTCTTC
size: -; D: TRBD1; J: TRBJ2-1; V: TRBV29-1; CDR3: CSVFSDRVGGGVYNEQFF; DNA: TGCAGCGTTTTCTCTGACAGGGTTGGTGGTGGGGTTTACAATGAGCAGTTCTTC
size: -; D: -; J: TRBJ1-1; V: TRBV9; CDR3: CASSPRMGGTEAFF; DNA: TGTGCCAGCAGCCCCAGGATGGGGGGGACTGAAGCTTTCTTT
size: -; D: -; J: TRBJ2-5; V: TRBV28; CDR3: CASRTPDGSQETQYF; DNA: TGTGCCAGCAGAACACCGGACGGCTCACAAGAGACCCAGTACTTC
size: -; D: -; J: TRBJ2-1; V: TRBV6-5; CDR3: CASSYVPGAPYNEQFF; DNA: TGTGCCAGCAGTTACGTCCCGGGGGCCCCCTACAATGAGCAGTTCTTC
size: -; D: -; J: TRBJ2-1; V: TRBV12-3/TRBV12-4; CDR3: CASKTGTTHNEQFF; DNA: TGTGCCAGCAAAACCGGGACGACACACAATGAGCAGTTCTTC
size: -; D: TRBD2; J: TRBJ2-5; V: TRBV4-1; CDR3: CASRPSSSGQETQYF; DNA: TGCGCCAGCAGGCCAAGCTCTAGCGGGCAAGAGACCCAGTACTTC
size: few; D: -; J: TRBJ2-1; V: TRBV21-1; CDR3: CASRGREPTMKQFF; DNA: TGTGCCAGCAGGGGGAGGGAACCAACAATGAAGCAGTTCTTC
size: few; D: TRBD1; J: TRBJ1-1; V: TRBV7-3; CDR3: CASSLGTGDRAEAFF; DNA: TGTGCCAGCAGCTTAGGGACAGGGGACAGGGCTGAAGCTTTCTTT
size: many; D: -; J: TRBJ1-6; V: TRBV3-1; CDR3: CASRGVDNSPLHF; DNA: TGTGCCAGCAGGGGGGTCGATAATTCACCCCTCCACTTT
size: -; D: TRBD1; J: TRBJ2-1; V: TRBV29-1; CDR3: CSGLGDSQINEQFF; DNA: TGCAGCGGACTCGGGGACAGCCAAATCAATGAGCAGTTCTTC
size: -; D: TRBD1; J: TRBJ2-7; V: TRBV29-1; CDR3: CSVAGQGASSYEQYF; DNA: TGCAGCGTTGCTGGACAGGGGGCAAGTTCCTACGAGCAGTACTTC
size: -; D: -; J: TRBJ1-2; V: TRBV6-2/TRBV6-3; CDR3: CASRPVQDFYGYTF; DNA: TGTGCCAGCAGACCCGTACAGGATTTCTATGGCTACACCTTC
size: -; D: -; J: TRBJ2-7; V: TRBV6-2/TRBV6-3; CDR3: CASSYVGPYSYEQYF; DNA: TGTGCCAGCAGTTACGTCGGTCCTTACTCCTACGAGCAGTACTTC
size: few; D: -; J: TRBJ2-1; V: TRBV9; CDR3: CASSVDSGSSYNEQFF; DNA: TGTGCCAGCAGCGTAGACTCGGGTAGCTCCTACAATGAGCAGTTCTTC
size: -; D: TRBD2; J: TRBJ2-5; V: TRBV7-8; CDR3: CASSYHGGKQETQYF; DNA: TGTGCCAGCAGCTATCACGGGGGGAAACAAGAGACCCAGTACTTC
size: -; D: -; J: TRBJ2-5; V: TRBV7-9; CDR3: CASSFRSGETQYF; DNA: TGTGCCAGCAGTTTTAGATCCGGGGAGACCCAGTACTTC
size: -; D: -; J: TRBJ2-1; V: TRBV9; CDR3: CASSPRGEPSSYNEQFF; DNA: TGTGCCAGCAGCCCCCGTGGGGAGCCCAGCTCCTACAATGAGCAGTTCTTC
size: few; D: -; J: TRBJ2-6; V: TRBV7-2; CDR3: CASSLVIVAGANVLTF; DNA: TGTGCCAGCAGCTTAGTGATTGTGGCTGGGGCCAACGTCCTGACTTTC
size: -; D: TRBD1; J: TRBJ1-6; V: TRBV6-1; CDR3: CASRRGQEAYNSPLHF; DNA: TGTGCCAGCAGGAGGGGACAGGAGGCCTATAATTCACCCCTCCACTTT
size: -; D: -; J: TRBJ2-1; V: TRBV20-1; CDR3: CSARDASLDEQFF; DNA: TGCAGTGCTAGAGATGCTAGTCTGGATGAGCAGTTCTTC
size: -; D: TRBD1; J: TRBJ2-5; V: TRBV9; CDR3: CASSTTQGYQETQYF; DNA: TGTGCCAGCAGCACTACACAGGGGTACCAAGAGACCCAGTACTTC